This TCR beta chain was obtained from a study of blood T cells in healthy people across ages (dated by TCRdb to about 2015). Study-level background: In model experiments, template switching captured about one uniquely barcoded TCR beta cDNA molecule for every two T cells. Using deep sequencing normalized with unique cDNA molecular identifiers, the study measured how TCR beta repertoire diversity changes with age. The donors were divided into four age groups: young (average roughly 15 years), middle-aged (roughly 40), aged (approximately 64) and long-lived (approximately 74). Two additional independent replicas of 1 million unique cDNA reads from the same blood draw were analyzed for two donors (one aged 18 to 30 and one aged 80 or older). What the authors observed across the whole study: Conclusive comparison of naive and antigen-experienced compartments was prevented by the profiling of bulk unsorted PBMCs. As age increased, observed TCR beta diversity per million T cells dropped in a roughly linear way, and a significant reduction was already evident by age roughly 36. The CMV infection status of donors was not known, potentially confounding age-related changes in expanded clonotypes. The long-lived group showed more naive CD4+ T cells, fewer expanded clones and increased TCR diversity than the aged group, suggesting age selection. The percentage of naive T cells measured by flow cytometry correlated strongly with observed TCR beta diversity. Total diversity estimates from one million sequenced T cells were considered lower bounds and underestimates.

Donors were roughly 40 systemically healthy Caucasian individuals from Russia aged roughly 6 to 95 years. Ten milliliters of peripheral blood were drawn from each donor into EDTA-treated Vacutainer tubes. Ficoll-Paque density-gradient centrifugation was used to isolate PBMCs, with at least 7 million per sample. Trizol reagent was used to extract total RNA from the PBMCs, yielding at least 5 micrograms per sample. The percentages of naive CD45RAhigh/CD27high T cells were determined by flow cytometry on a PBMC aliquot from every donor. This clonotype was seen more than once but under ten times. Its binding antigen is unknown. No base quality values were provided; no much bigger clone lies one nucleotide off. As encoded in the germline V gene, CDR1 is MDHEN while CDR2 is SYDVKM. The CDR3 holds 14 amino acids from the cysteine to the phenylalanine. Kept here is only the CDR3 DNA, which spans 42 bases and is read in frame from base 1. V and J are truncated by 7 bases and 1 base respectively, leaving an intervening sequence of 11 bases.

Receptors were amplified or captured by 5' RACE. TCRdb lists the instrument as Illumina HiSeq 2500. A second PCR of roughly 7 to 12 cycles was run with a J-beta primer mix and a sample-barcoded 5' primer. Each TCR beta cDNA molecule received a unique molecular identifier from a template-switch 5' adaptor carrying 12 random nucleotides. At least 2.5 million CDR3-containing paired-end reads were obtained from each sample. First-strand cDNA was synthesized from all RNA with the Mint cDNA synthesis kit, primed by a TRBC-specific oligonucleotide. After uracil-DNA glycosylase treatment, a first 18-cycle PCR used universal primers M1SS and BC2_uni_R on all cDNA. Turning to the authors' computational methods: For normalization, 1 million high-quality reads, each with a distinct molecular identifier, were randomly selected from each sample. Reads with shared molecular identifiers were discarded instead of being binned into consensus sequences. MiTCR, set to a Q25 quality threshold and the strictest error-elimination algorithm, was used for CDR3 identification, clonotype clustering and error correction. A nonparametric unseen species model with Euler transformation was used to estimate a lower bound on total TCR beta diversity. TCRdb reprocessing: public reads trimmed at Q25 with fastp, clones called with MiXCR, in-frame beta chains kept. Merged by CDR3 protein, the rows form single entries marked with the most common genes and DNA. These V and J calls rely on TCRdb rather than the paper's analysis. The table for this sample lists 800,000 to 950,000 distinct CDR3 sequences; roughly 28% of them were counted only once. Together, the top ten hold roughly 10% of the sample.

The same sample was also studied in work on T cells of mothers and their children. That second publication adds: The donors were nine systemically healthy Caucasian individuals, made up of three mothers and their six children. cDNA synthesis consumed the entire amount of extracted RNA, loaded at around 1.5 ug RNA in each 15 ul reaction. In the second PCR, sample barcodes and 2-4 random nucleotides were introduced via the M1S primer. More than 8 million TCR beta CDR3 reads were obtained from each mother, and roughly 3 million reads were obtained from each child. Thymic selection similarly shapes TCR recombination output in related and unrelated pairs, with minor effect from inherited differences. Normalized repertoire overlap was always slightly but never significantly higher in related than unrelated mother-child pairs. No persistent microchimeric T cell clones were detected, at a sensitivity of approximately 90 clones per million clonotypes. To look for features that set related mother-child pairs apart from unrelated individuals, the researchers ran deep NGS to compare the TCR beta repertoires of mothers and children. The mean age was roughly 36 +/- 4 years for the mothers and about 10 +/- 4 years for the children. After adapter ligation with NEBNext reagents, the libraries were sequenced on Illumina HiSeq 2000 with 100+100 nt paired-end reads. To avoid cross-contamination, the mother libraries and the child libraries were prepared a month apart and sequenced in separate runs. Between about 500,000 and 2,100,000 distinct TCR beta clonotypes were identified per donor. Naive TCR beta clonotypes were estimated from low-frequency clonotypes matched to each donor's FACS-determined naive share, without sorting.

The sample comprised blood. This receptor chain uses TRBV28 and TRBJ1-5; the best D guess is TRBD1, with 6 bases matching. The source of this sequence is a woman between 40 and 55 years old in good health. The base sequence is TGTGCCAGCACCCGCACAGGGAGCAATCAGCCCCAGCATTTT. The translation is CASTRTGSNQPQHF.